This T cell receptor (beta chain) was identified in a study of blood T cell repertoires in COVID-19. Study summary: The cDNA or gDNA used as material had been derived from T cells, B-cell-depleted T cells, or PBMCs.

TCRdb's copy holds only in-frame clones and misses some; the assay was immunoSEQ multiplex PCR. The profile shows more than 250,000 clones, over 75% of them singletons. The sample taken for sequencing was peripheral blood. The clonotype comes from a human donor in a cohort sampled during active COVID-19.

CDR3 DNA: TGTGCCAGCAGCCCGAACAGGTATAGCAATCAGCCCCAGCATTTT. Amino acids: CASSPNRYSNQPQHF. This chain links TRBV3-1 (or the pseudogene TRBV3-2) with TRBJ1-5, with D possibly being TRBD1 (5 bases). Germline CDR1 LGHDT, CDR2 YNNKEL (reference sequence). The CDR3 covers 15 residues. V lost 4 bases, J lost 0 bases, and 10 bases lay in between.